The present T cell receptor (beta chain) was sequenced within a study of blood T cell repertoires in COVID-19. The CDR3 has 15 amino acids. V lost 5 bases and J lost 0, with 10 bases in between. CDR1 is LGHDT and CDR2 is YNNKEL in the germline V gene (reference sequence). Sequencing was performed with immunoSEQ multiplex PCR; in TCRdb, only in-frame clones are kept and a portion is missing. The data hold some 400,000 clones, with approximately 89% observed a single time. The rearrangement uses TRBV3-1 (or the pseudogene TRBV3-2) and TRBJ1-4; D uncertain. This receptor was taken from a woman in her thirties or forties who had been exposed to COVID-19. Source material: PBMCs or T cells enriched from blood (not recorded which). The CDR3 DNA reads as TGTGCCAGCAGCAGCGTCTTTTCAACTAATGAAAAACTGTTTTTT. Protein product: CASSSVFSTNEKLFF.